What follows are 16 T cell receptor beta chains derived from one specimen sequenced in a study of blood T cell repertoires in COVID-19. Clones were read by immunoSEQ multiplex PCR, and TCRdb kept only the in-frame ones, dropping some. Of about 310,000 clones listed, roughly 90% are singletons. Material for sequencing was PBMCs or T cells enriched from blood (not recorded which). The origin of the receptors is a woman in her forties who had recovered from COVID-19.

The chain couples TRBV5-6 to TRBJ2-7; the D is unclear. V was trimmed by 4 bases and J by 4 bases, leaving 6 bases between them. Germline V lookup: CDR1 SGHDT, CDR2 YYEEEE. The CDR3 contains 11 residues. The CDR3 region has the DNA TGTGCCAGCAGCCGACTTTACGAGCAGTACTTC. It codes for CASSRLYEQYF.

This chain joins TRBV6-5 and TRBJ1-1, with D tentatively TRBD1 (6 bases). V was cut by 1 base and J by 0 bases, with 9 bases left in between. The V gene's germline CDR1 is MNHEY and CDR2 SVGAGI. The CDR3 extends over 15 amino acids. The CDR3 sequence: CASSYLGGMNTEAFF. CDR3 DNA sequence: TGTGCCAGCAGTTACTTAGGGGGAATGAACACTGAAGCTTTCTTT.

The J gene is TRBJ2-2, the V gene TRBV7-9, with 9 bases that match TRBD1. Per germline, CDR1 SEHNR and CDR2 FQNEAQ (reference sequence). The CDR3 totals 18 residues. Trimming at V came to 4 bases and at J to 7 bases, leaving 16 bases not matched to a gene. This CDR3 is CASSSTRRDRAIGGELFF. The CDR3 coding sequence is TGTGCCAGCAGCTCCACCCGCCGGGACAGGGCAATTGGCGGGGAGCTGTTTTTT.

V usage is TRBV19 and J usage is TRBJ2-4; tentative D call: TRBD1 (5 bases). V lost 3 bases, J lost 1 base, and 13 bases lay in between. The CDR3 runs to 16 residues. Looked up from germline, CDR1 is LNHDA and CDR2 is SQIVND (reference sequence). The CDR3 nucleotides read TGTGCCAGTAGTATTGGGCAGGGAAGGGCCAAAAACATTCAGTACTTC. Its translation is CASSIGQGRAKNIQYF.

The chain has TRBV14 and TRBJ2-7; 9 bases match TRBD1. The V and J ends lost 4 bases and 2 bases, in that order; junction bases with no gene match: 9. The CDR3 sequence is 16 residues long. The germline V gene encodes CDR1 SGHDN and CDR2 FVKESK. Here the CDR3 reads CASSRTPGQGPYEQYF. CDR3 in DNA: TGTGCCAGCAGCCGGACTCCGGGACAGGGTCCCTACGAGCAGTACTTC.

V gene TRBV4-3 combines with J gene TRBJ2-3; TRBD2 matches at 9 bases. J lost 2 bases, V lost 4 bases, and 10 bases had no gene match. The CDR3 is made up of 17 amino acids. CDR1 and CDR2 from the germline V gene are LGHNA and YSLEER. The CDR3 DNA sequence: TGCGCCAGCAGCCCCCGCGGGCTAGCGGGGTTCACAGATACGCAGTATTTT. Its translation: CASSPRGLAGFTDTQYF.

This clone was observed a single time. This chain joins TRBV28 and TRBJ1-6; 8 bases align to TRBD1. In germline, CDR1 is MDHEN, CDR2 SYDVKM. This CDR3 is 14 amino acids long. Trimming took 3 bases from V and 5 from J; bases not matched to a gene: 0. CDR3 loop: CASSLTGDNSPLHF. CDR3 nucleotides: TGTGCCAGCAGTTTGACAGGGGATAATTCACCCCTCCACTTT.

The V and J genes are TRBV12-2 and TRBJ2-7; TRBD2, the table's D call, lacks a check against the DNA. TRBV12-2 is given as a pseudogene. The CDR3 is made up of 16 amino acids. CDR3 protein: CASRLARLAGLYEQYF. As DNA, the CDR3 is TGTGCAAGTCGCTTAGCGCGACTAGCTGGGCTCTACGAGCAGTACTTC.

The chain combines TRBV28 with TRBJ2-2; perhaps TRBD1 as D (6 bases). The CDR3 runs 13 residues. The germline V gene encodes CDR1 MDHEN and CDR2 SYDVKM. Trimming took off 10 bases at V and 4 bases at J, with 13 bases between the two ends. CDR3 nucleotides: TGTGCCACCTGGACAGACGCCACCGGGGAGCTGTTTTTT. This translates into CATWTDATGELFF. Supplemented by reference TRBV28 and TRBJ2-2, the full variable domain reads DVKVTQSSRYLVKRTGEKVFLECVQDMDHENMFWYRQDPGLGLRLIYFSYDVKMKEKGDIPEGYSVSREKKERFSLILESASTNQTSMYLCATWTDATGELFFGEGSRLTVL.

The chain uses TRBV28 and TRBJ2-7, with 7 bases fitting TRBD1. J was trimmed by 6 bases and V by 6 bases; bases with no gene match: 11. The CDR3 runs to 14 residues. The germline CDR1 and CDR2 sequences are MDHEN and SYDVKM. The CDR3 nucleotides are TGTGCCAGCAGCCGATCGACAGGGATCCCCGAGCAGTACTTC. Translation: CASSRSTGIPEQYF.

The chain links TRBV24-1 to TRBJ1-5; TRBD1 matches at 7 bases. Germline values: CDR1 KGHDR, CDR2 SFDVKD. The CDR3 is 15 amino acids. Germline trimming cut 4 bases from V and 4 bases from J; bases unmatched to any gene: 6. The DNA of the CDR3 is TGTGCCACCAGTGACCCTGGACAGGAAAATCAGCCCCAGCATTTT. Translation: CATSDPGQENQPQHF.

The chain recombines TRBV6-5 with TRBJ1-1; D is undetermined. The length of the CDR3 is 12 residues. Germline CDR1 MNHEY, CDR2 SVGAGI. V lost 2 bases, J lost 7 bases, and 8 bases lay in between. This CDR3 reads CASSYGGVEAFF. DNA for the CDR3: TGTGCCAGCAGTTACGGCGGGGTTGAAGCTTTCTTT.

The V call is TRBV4-3, the J call TRBJ1-1; no definite D call. The CDR3 is 15 amino acids. Germline-derived CDR1 and CDR2 are LGHNA and YSLEER. Trimming left V 0 bases short and J 7 bases short, with 15 bases between. CDR3 DNA: TGCGCCAGCAGCCAAGATCTCACCGTTTCTATTGAAGCTTTCTTT. The encoded protein is CASSQDLTVSIEAFF.

This sequence joins TRBV7-3 and TRBJ2-3; D call uncertain. The CDR3 has 13 residues. Trimming shortened V by 5 bases and J by 4 bases, and 10 bases separated the two germline ends. Germline CDR1 SGHTA, CDR2 FQGTGA. In DNA, the CDR3 is TGTGCCAGCAGCCTCATCCGAGCAGATACGCAGTATTTT. Amino acid sequence: CASSLIRADTQYF.

This chain links TRBV29-1 with TRBJ1-1; 7 nucleotides line up with TRBD1. V shed 7 bases, J shed 2 bases, and the junction held 10 bases outside the gene matches. The CDR3 length is 14 residues. The germline gives CDR1 SQVTM, CDR2 ANQGSEA. The CDR3 reads CSASKGAGNTEAFF. The CDR3 coding sequence is TGCAGCGCCTCGAAGGGGGCGGGAAACACTGAAGCTTTCTTT.

This chain connects TRBV5-1 to TRBJ2-2; 8 bases line up with TRBD1. J lost 3 bases, V lost 4 bases, and 8 bases had no gene match. The CDR3 is 16 residues long. The germline V gene encodes CDR1 SGHRS and CDR2 YFSETQ. CDR3 DNA: TGCGCCAGCAGCCCTCCCGGGACAGGAGACACCGGGGAGCTGTTTTTT. Translating it yields CASSPPGTGDTGELFF.